The 27 T cell receptor beta chains presented below share a single source sample, sequenced in a study of T cells in Graves' hyperthyroidism and ophthalmopathy. Using RNA transcripts as the source, TCR beta CDR3 regions were amplified. Carried out on the TCR CDR3, a first-round RT-PCR used the HTBI primer set. One entry per CDR3 protein results from TCRdb running MiXCR on the multiplex PCR reads. This sample has approximately 400,000 distinct CDR3 sequences, with 15% to 19% found just once. The material sequenced was blood. These receptors were obtained from a woman in her late teens or twenties with Graves' hyperthyroidism.

In its sample, this clonotype was seen many times. This rearrangement joins TRBV12-5 to TRBJ2-5; 7 bases match TRBD1. The junction had 8 bases not matched to a gene; V was cut back by 0 bases and J by 4 bases. From germline, CDR1 is LGHNT and CDR2 FRNRAP. The CDR3 runs to 16 residues. The CDR3 region has the DNA TGTGCTAGTGGTTTGGTAAAGGGGGCTTGCAGAGAGACCCAGTACTTC. This codes for CASGLVKGACRETQYF. Combining the CDR3 with reference TRBV12-5 and TRBJ2-5 gives the whole variable domain DARVTQTPRHKVTEMGQEVTMRCQPILGHNTVFWYRQTMMQGLELLAYFRNRAPLDDSGMPKDRFSAEMPDATLATLKIQPSEPRDSAVYFCASGLVKGACRETQYFGPGTRLLVL.

This clonotype has more than one count but fewer than ten. This may come from a read error, since a much larger clone is one base off. This chain connects TRBV7-9 to TRBJ2-3; TRBD2 agrees at 9 bases. CDR1 is SEHNR, CDR2 FQNEAQ, per germline (reference sequence). V gave up 2 bases and J gave up 5 bases; unmatched junction bases: 5. The CDR3 covers 15 residues. As DNA, the CDR3 is TGTGCCAGCAGCTTATGGGCGGGGGGGCAAGATACGCAGTATTTT. This encodes CASSLWAGGQDTQYF.

This chain links TRBV12-3 or TRBV12-4 with TRBJ2-3; D may be TRBD1 (5 bases). This CDR3 region has 13 residues. V lost 3 bases and J lost 4, with 8 bases in between. The CDR3 reads CASSFWGADTQYF. The CDR3 bases are TGTGCCAGCAGTTTCTGGGGCGCAGATACGCAGTATTTT.

The chain joins TRBV5-1 to TRBJ2-7, with a weak D call TRBD2 (6 bases). V shed 0 bases and J shed 7 bases, with 14 bases lying between them. This CDR3 is 14 amino acids long. Germline-derived CDR1 and CDR2 are SGHRS and YFSETQ. In DNA, the CDR3 is TGCGCCAGCAGCTTGGCCGGGACTTCCTCGGAGCAGTACTTC. Amino acids: CASSLAGTSSEQYF.

The chain employs TRBV24-1 and TRBJ2-6; D possibly corresponds to TRBD1 (5 bases). In germline, CDR1 is KGHDR, CDR2 SFDVKD. The CDR3 extends over 20 amino acids. Trimming removed 1 base from V and 0 bases from J, with 18 bases in between. CDR3 bases: TGTGCCACCAGTGATTTCTCGTCCCAGGGAAAATACTCTGGGGCCAACGTCCTGACTTTC. Translating gives CATSDFSSQGKYSGANVLTF.

This clonotype showed up just a few times. This chain joins TRBV5-1 and TRBJ2-2, with 8 bases fitting TRBD1. This CDR3 contains 16 residues. V gave up 4 bases and J gave up 0 bases; unmatched junction bases: 5. Germline CDR1 is SGHRS and CDR2 is YFSETQ. CDR3 sequence: CASSPWTGSNTGELFF. CDR3 bases: TGCGCCAGCAGCCCATGGACAGGGTCGAACACCGGGGAGCTGTTTTTT.

This clonotype was detected only a few times. The chain carries TRBV10-3 and TRBJ2-5; 13 bases fit TRBD2. CDR3 size: 15 residues. Germline V gene sequence: CDR1 ENHRY, CDR2 SYGVKD. J was trimmed by 2 bases and V by 5 bases; bases with no gene match: 2. The CDR3 nucleotides are TGTGCCATCAGTAGACTAGCGGGAGGACAAGAGACCCAGTACTTC. It codes for CAISRLAGGQETQYF.

This chain uses TRBV7-6 with TRBJ2-5; TRBD2 matches 7 bases. The germline CDR1 and CDR2 sequences are SGHVS and FNYEAQ. V was clipped by 5 bases and J by 1 base; unmatched bases: 10. CDR3 length: 16 amino acids. The chain's CDR3 is CASSLLGSGFQETQYF. CDR3 DNA: TGTGCCAGCAGCCTCCTGGGTAGCGGGTTCCAAGAGACCCAGTACTTC.

The sample holds many counts of this clonotype. The genes are TRBV27 and TRBJ2-7; the D is unclear. The germline gives CDR1 MNHEY, CDR2 SMNVEV (reference sequence). This CDR3 is built from 13 residues. V was pared by 7 bases and J by 0 bases, with 10 bases between. CDR3 bases: TGTGCCAGCAAAGACCGATCCTCCTACGAGCAGTACTTC. Protein: CASKDRSSYEQYF.

The chain recombines TRBV6-1 with TRBJ1-5, with D uncertain. Germline V gene data show CDR1 as MNHNS and CDR2 as SASEGT. Trimming took 2 bases from V and 7 from J, leaving 12 bases between them. The CDR3 is made up of 14 amino acids. The DNA of the CDR3 is TGTGCCAGCAGTGAAAGCTGGGTAAACCAGCCCCAGCATTTT. Protein: CASSESWVNQPQHF.

This clonotype was counted many times. The V gene is TRBV2, the J gene TRBJ2-3; TRBD1 or TRBD2 may be the D gene (5 bases each). V shed 6 bases and J shed 6 bases, with 16 bases lying between them. The CDR3 covers 14 residues. The germline gives CDR1 SNHLY, CDR2 FYNNEI. CDR3 in amino acids: CASSGTGGVDTQYF. The CDR3, as DNA: TGTGCCAGCAGCGGGACCGGTGGGGTGGATACGCAGTATTTT.

This clonotype was detected ten times or more. The chain uses TRBV28 and TRBJ2-1; D unresolved. Per the germline V gene, CDR1 is MDHEN and CDR2 is SYDVKM. Deletions cut 5 bases from V and 5 bases from J, with 1 base between. The CDR3 totals 10 residues. In nucleotides, the CDR3 is TGTGCCAGCAGTGACAATGAGCAGTTCTTC. Its translation is CASSDNEQFF.

At least ten counts were recorded for this clonotype. CDR3 residues: CSAHPPGQAYEQYF. The CDR3 nucleotides read TGCAGTGCCCATCCTCCGGGACAGGCTTACGAGCAGTACTTC. The chain carries TRBV20-1 and TRBJ2-7; 8 nucleotides agree with TRBD1. CDR1 DFQATT and CDR2 SNEGSKA come from the germline V gene (reference sequence). V dropped 6 bases and J dropped 4; count of bases not matched to a gene: 11. There are 14 residues in the CDR3.

In this sample, this clonotype turned up a few times. The chain couples TRBV12-3 or TRBV12-4 to TRBJ2-1; TRBD2 aligns across 9 bases. The CDR3 has 16 residues. J gave up 5 bases and V 1 base, and 6 bases lay outside the gene matches. The CDR3 sequence: CASSLGGRAGNNEQFF. The CDR3 DNA is TGTGCCAGCAGTTTAGGCGGGAGGGCCGGAAACAATGAGCAGTTCTTC.

This clonotype showed up just a few times. The CDR3 bases are TGTGCCAGCAGCCATCTTACAGCAGGGGGAGATTATAGCAATCAGCCCCAGCATTTT. Residues: CASSHLTAGGDYSNQPQHF. The rearrangement joins TRBV4-2 to TRBJ1-5; 7 bases fit TRBD1. Trimming cost V 3 bases and J 0 bases; bases outside gene matches: 14. The CDR3 consists of 19 residues. CDR1 LGHNA and CDR2 YNFKEQ come from the germline V gene.

The V call is TRBV28, the J call TRBJ1-6, with 7 positions matching TRBD1. V shed 4 bases, J shed 9 bases, and the junction held 3 bases outside the gene matches. Per germline, CDR1 MDHEN and CDR2 SYDVKM. The CDR3 runs to 13 residues. CDR3 in amino acids: CASSSGQFSPLHF. The CDR3 coding sequence is TGTGCCAGCAGTTCGGGACAGTTTTCACCCCTCCACTTT.

This clonotype was found many times. CDR3 protein: CSAERWEASTDTQYF. In nucleotides, the CDR3 is TGCAGTGCGGAGAGATGGGAGGCTAGCACAGATACGCAGTATTTT. The rearrangement joins TRBV20-1 to TRBJ2-3; TRBD2 is a possible D gene (6 bases). V gave up 6 bases and J gave up 0 bases, with 16 bases separating them. Per germline, CDR1 DFQATT and CDR2 SNEGSKA (reference sequence). The CDR3 contains 15 residues.

This clonotype showed up many times. The rearrangement links TRBV20-1 to TRBJ2-1, with a weak D call TRBD2 (5 bases). The CDR3 covers 13 residues. V lost 3 bases to trimming and J lost 7 bases, with 13 bases between them. Germline V gene lookup returns CDR1 DFQATT and CDR2 SNEGSKA (reference sequence). DNA of the CDR3: TGCAGTGCTAGGGCCCATAGCGCAAATGAGCAGTTCTTC. Protein sequence: CSARAHSANEQFF.

The sample holds many counts of this clonotype. The chain has TRBV6-2 or TRBV6-3 and TRBJ2-1; 7 positions agree with TRBD1. The CDR3 is made up of 15 amino acids. Germline-derived CDR1 and CDR2 are MNHEY and SVGEGT. The junction had 3 bases not matched to a gene; V was cut back by 4 bases and J by 0 bases. CDR3 coding DNA: TGTGCCAGCAGTTCGGACAGGTACTCCTACAATGAGCAGTTCTTC. This sequence encodes CASSSDRYSYNEQFF.

Only a few counts were recorded for this clonotype. The chain is built from TRBV2 and TRBJ2-7, with 9 bases fitting TRBD2. Germline CDR1 and CDR2: SNHLY and FYNNEI. After removal of 7 bases from V and 7 bases from J, the junction contained 11 bases not matched to a gene. There are 14 residues in the CDR3. The CDR3 loop reads CASTTLGLAQEQYF. DNA for the CDR3: TGTGCCAGCACCACCCTCGGACTAGCGCAAGAGCAGTACTTC.

The chain employs TRBV6-2 or TRBV6-3 and TRBJ2-4; possibly TRBD1 for D (5 bases). The CDR3 has 16 amino acids. Deletions cut 8 bases from V and 1 base from J, with 18 bases between. Germline CDR1 is MNHEY and CDR2 is SVGEGT. Written as DNA, the CDR3 is TGTGCCAGCTTCCCGGGTACAGGACGGGCCAAAAACATTCAGTACTTC. Translation: CASFPGTGRAKNIQYF.

The sample holds a few counts of this clonotype. The J gene is TRBJ2-7, the V gene TRBV9; 9 bases agree with TRBD2. Germline assignment: CDR1 SGDLS and CDR2 YYNGEE. J lost 5 bases, V lost 4 bases, and 10 bases had no gene match. The CDR3 has 15 residues. CDR3 amino acids: CASSPAGGLTDEQYF. The CDR3 DNA reads as TGTGCCAGCAGCCCAGCGGGGGGTCTGACAGACGAGCAGTACTTC.

This clonotype has ten or more counts. V is TRBV5-5 and J is TRBJ1-1; weak D call: TRBD1 (6 bases). CDR3 size: 15 residues. Trimming took 0 bases from V and 4 from J, leaving 13 bases between them. CDR1 and CDR2 (germline): SGHKS, YYEKEE (reference sequence). DNA of the CDR3: TGTGCCAGCAGCTTGGCCTGGACAGCCAGCACTGAAGCTTTCTTT. It encodes CASSLAWTASTEAFF.

In its sample, this clonotype was seen a few times. The gene calls are TRBV19 and TRBJ1-5; D is ambiguous. CDR3 length: 15 residues. Looked up from germline, CDR1 is LNHDA and CDR2 is SQIVND (reference sequence). Between the trimmed V and J ends, which lost 4 bases and 2 bases, there was a span of 12 bases. The CDR3 DNA is TGTGCCAGTAGTACCCCACGGGGAGGCAATCAGCCCCAGCATTTT. It codes for CASSTPRGGNQPQHF.

The chain is built from TRBV11-2 and TRBJ2-7; 8 positions agree with TRBD2. This CDR3 region has 13 residues. V was clipped by 5 bases and J by 8 bases; unmatched bases: 8. CDR1 and CDR2 (germline): SGHAT, FQNNGV. The CDR3: CASSATSAAKQYF. Written as DNA, the CDR3 is TGTGCCAGCAGCGCGACTAGCGCGGCCAAGCAGTACTTC.

This chain joins TRBV10-2 and TRBJ1-5, with 8 bases aligning to TRBD1. The CDR3 is made up of 15 amino acids. J was trimmed by 5 bases and V by 2 bases; bases with no gene match: 5. CDR1 is WSHSY, CDR2 SAAADI, per germline. The CDR3 DNA follows: TGCGCCAGCAGTGAGAACAGGGGGATCTATCAGCCCCAGCATTTT. This encodes CASSENRGIYQPQHF.

This clonotype was observed many times. This rearrangement joins TRBV7-8 to TRBJ2-1; D possibly corresponds to TRBD1 (5 bases). V shed 1 base and J shed 7 bases, with 11 bases lying between them. This CDR3 has 14 amino acids. Per germline, CDR1 SGHVS and CDR2 FQNEAQ. The CDR3 DNA follows: TGTGCCAGCAGCTTAGAAGACAGTCAGAATGAGCAGTTCTTC. Translation: CASSLEDSQNEQFF.